One and the same sample provided the 28 T cell receptor beta chains below, sequenced in a study of blood T cell repertoires in COVID-19. Libraries were prepared by immunoSEQ multiplex PCR; TCRdb keeps only in-frame clonotypes and omits some of them. Of under 300,000 clones in the sample, about 89% are singletons; the top ten hold 2% to 2.5%. The sequenced sample consisted of peripheral blood. The source is a man in his fifties with acute or convalescent COVID-19.

The rearrangement links TRBV2 to TRBJ2-7; D is uncertain. With 5 bases removed from V and 1 base from J, the gap between germline ends came to 15 bases. The CDR3 has 15 amino acids. Germline assignment: CDR1 SNHLY and CDR2 FYNNEI. The CDR3 spells CASSKGRSDSYEQYF. DNA of the CDR3: TGTGCCAGCAGTAAAGGTAGATCCGATTCCTACGAGCAGTACTTC.

For this clone: Other DNA sequences from this sample encode an identical CDR3 as well. As DNA, the CDR3 is TGTGCCAGCAGTTACTCGAGATTGCAAGAGACCCAGTACTTC. Translating it yields CASSYSRLQETQYF. The chain is built from TRBV6-5 and TRBJ2-5; D uncertain. The CDR3 totals 14 residues. Germline CDR1 reads MNHEY; CDR2 reads SVGAGI. V dropped 0 bases and J dropped 2 bases, with 7 bases sitting between them.

This chain uses TRBV12-3 or TRBV12-4 with TRBJ1-6; TRBD1 aligns across 9 bases. The CDR3 totals 13 residues. V was pared by 6 bases and J by 9 bases, with 3 bases of the junction left unmatched. DNA of the CDR3: TGTGCCAGCAGCCGGGACAGGGTTTCACCCCTCCACTTT. Residues: CASSRDRVSPLHF.

V is TRBV2 and J is TRBJ1-1; 8 positions agree with TRBD1. The CDR3 runs 14 residues. Germline CDR1 is SNHLY and CDR2 is FYNNEI. The ends lost 5 bases at V and 4 bases at J; junction bases unmatched: 6. CDR3 bases: TGTGCCAGCAGTCGGACAGGGAGGGGCACTGAAGCTTTCTTT. Translated: CASSRTGRGTEAFF.

The chain combines TRBV2 with TRBJ1-5; D remains ambiguous. The V gene lost 7 bases and the J gene lost 2 bases, with 12 bases spanning the gap. CDR1 and CDR2 (germline): SNHLY, FYNNEI. There are 14 residues in the CDR3. DNA of the CDR3: TGTGCCAGCATGGAAAACAGTCGCAATCAGCCCCAGCATTTT. Residues: CASMENSRNQPQHF.

This chain uses TRBV11-2 with TRBJ1-6, with TRBD1 identical over 10 bases. The germline V gene encodes CDR1 SGHAT and CDR2 FQNNGV. CDR3 length: 15 residues. V shed 4 bases and J 6 bases; nucleotides not matched to a gene: 3. CDR3 sequence reads: CASSSRDRGNSPLHF. For the CDR3, the DNA is TGTGCCAGCAGCTCCCGGGACAGGGGTAATTCACCCCTCCACTTT.

The V call is TRBV11-3, the J call TRBJ2-7; 12 bases fit TRBD1. The V segment lost 5 bases and the J segment 5 bases; nucleotides outside the gene matches: 7. From germline, CDR1 is SGHNT and CDR2 YENEEA. The CDR3 covers 15 residues. CDR3 bases: TGTGCCAGCAGCCCCGGGACAGGGGGCATCGACGAGCAGTACTTC. Translating gives CASSPGTGGIDEQYF.

This clone was seen a few times. The CDR3 bases are TGTGCCAGCAGTGTAGTCCAATCGGGCAATCAGCCCCAGCATTTT. This sequence encodes CASSVVQSGNQPQHF. This chain links TRBV2 with TRBJ1-5, with D unclear. CDR1 is SNHLY, CDR2 FYNNEI, per germline. V dropped 4 bases and J dropped 2 bases, with 12 bases sitting between them. The CDR3 contains 15 residues.

V usage is TRBV27 and J usage is TRBJ2-3, with D perhaps TRBD1 (6 bases). Trimming pared 4 bases from V and 4 bases from J, leaving 15 bases between. CDR3 length equals 15 residues. Germline CDR1 and CDR2: MNHEY and SMNVEV (reference sequence). CDR3 sequence: CASSSRQVFPDTQYF. DNA of the CDR3: TGTGCCAGCAGTTCCCGACAGGTATTCCCAGATACGCAGTATTTT.

V is TRBV5-8 and J is TRBJ1-2; 7 nucleotides line up with TRBD1. Germline V gives CDR1 SGHTS, CDR2 YDEGEE. This CDR3 region has 14 residues. The junction had 6 bases not matched to a gene; V was cut back by 3 bases and J by 4 bases. CDR3 sequence: CASSSGQRTYGYTF. For the CDR3, the DNA is TGTGCCAGCAGCTCGGGACAGCGGACCTATGGCTACACCTTC. Supplemented by reference TRBV5-8 and TRBJ1-2, the full variable domain reads EAGVTQSPTHLIKTRGQQATLRCSPISGHTSVYWYQQALGLGLQFLLWYDEGEERNRGNFPPRFSGRQFPNYSSELNVNALELEDSALYLCASSSGQRTYGYTFGSGTRLTVV.

The chain employs TRBV29-1 and TRBJ1-2; TRBD1 might be the D (5 bases). Germline V gives CDR1 SQVTM, CDR2 ANQGSEA. Trimming took off 2 bases at V and 8 bases at J, with 9 bases between the two ends. CDR3 length equals 11 residues. This CDR3 reads CSVEWGEGYTF. The CDR3 nucleotides read TGCAGCGTTGAATGGGGGGAGGGCTACACCTTC.

The chain employs TRBV5-1 and TRBJ2-5, with 11 positions matching TRBD1. Germline V lookup: CDR1 SGHRS, CDR2 YFSETQ. V lost 3 bases to trimming and J lost 3 bases; unmatched junction nucleotides: 1. The CDR3 loop spans 14 amino acids. The CDR3 DNA is TGCGCCAGCAGCTGGACAGGGGGCGAAGAGACCCAGTACTTC. It is translated as CASSWTGGEETQYF.

V usage is TRBV7-2 and J usage is TRBJ1-2, with no clear D. This CDR3 has 14 residues. V was shortened by 5 bases and J by 5 bases, with 15 bases between the two germline ends. Germline V CDR1 and CDR2: SGHTA, FQGNSA. The CDR3 sequence: CASSGSLVGYGYTF. The DNA of the CDR3 is TGTGCCAGCAGCGGGAGCTTGGTGGGTTATGGCTACACCTTC.

The genes are TRBV30 and TRBJ1-1, with no clear D. The germline CDR1 and CDR2 sequences are GTSNPN and SVGIG (reference sequence). The CDR3 is made up of 11 amino acids. V was pared by 4 bases and J by 7 bases, with 10 bases between. The CDR3 region has the DNA TGTGCCTGGACGCTCAGTCTTGAAGCTTTCTTT. Its protein is CAWTLSLEAFF.

The sample holds a few counts of this clone. The chain links TRBV13 to TRBJ1-1; 12 nucleotides align to TRBD1. Germline CDR1 reads PRHDT; CDR2 reads FYEKMQ (reference sequence). The CDR3 consists of 14 residues. The junction had 2 bases not matched to a gene; V was cut back by 4 bases and J by 5 bases. CDR3 sequence: CASSWDRGRTEAFF. In DNA, the CDR3 is TGTGCCAGCAGCTGGGACAGGGGGCGGACTGAAGCTTTCTTT.

J is TRBJ2-3 and V is TRBV7-8; TRBD2 matches at 13 bases. V was clipped by 0 bases and J by 7 bases; unmatched bases: 7. The CDR3 consists of 17 residues. Germline V gene data show CDR1 as SGHVS and CDR2 as FQNEAQ. CDR3 bases: TGTGCCAGCAGCTTAGCGACGGGGGGACTAGCGGGGAATACGCAGTATTTT. Amino acids: CASSLATGGLAGNTQYF.

V gene TRBV19 combines with J gene TRBJ2-1; 8 nucleotides align to TRBD2. This CDR3 has 16 residues. Germline CDR1 is LNHDA and CDR2 is SQIVND (reference sequence). V lost 3 bases and J lost 0; bases outside the gene matches: 4. In nucleotides, the CDR3 is TGTGCCAGTAGTATGGGGCGGGGGGCCTCCTACAATGAGCAGTTCTTC. It is translated as CASSMGRGASYNEQFF.

This sequence joins TRBV7-8 and TRBJ2-3, with D uncertain. CDR1 is SGHVS and CDR2 is FQNEAQ in the germline V gene. V was clipped by 3 bases and J by 6 bases, with 19 bases between them. This CDR3 comprises 16 residues. CDR3 bases: TGTGCCAGCAGCTTTTCAGCGACCCGACGCGACGATACGCAGTATTTT. Its translation: CASSFSATRRDDTQYF.

The rearrangement uses TRBV14 and TRBJ1-6; D unclear. This CDR3 spans 14 amino acids. V was trimmed by 1 base and J by 9 bases, leaving 10 bases between them. In germline, CDR1 is SGHDN, CDR2 FVKESK. CDR3 coding DNA: TGTGCCAGCAGCCAAGGGAGAGTGGGTTCACCCCTCCACTTT. Translating gives CASSQGRVGSPLHF.

This clone was observed a handful of times. The J gene is TRBJ1-2, the V gene TRBV29-1, with 8 bases aligning to TRBD1. This CDR3 contains 12 residues. Germline CDR1 and CDR2: SQVTM and ANQGSEA. Losses at the gene ends were 4 bases for V and 6 bases for J; bases not matched to a gene: 4. The CDR3 region has the DNA TGCAGCGTTGCCAGGGGGCAGGATGGCTACACCTTC. It encodes CSVARGQDGYTF.

The chain recombines TRBV6-5 with TRBJ1-5; tentatively, D is TRBD1 (5 bases). Germline CDR1 MNHEY, CDR2 SVGAGI. CDR3 length: 14 residues. The V end lost 6 bases, the J end lost 4 bases, and 13 bases lay between the germline ends. The CDR3 region is CASRPTGPNQPQHF. For the CDR3, the DNA is TGTGCCAGCAGACCCACAGGACCAAATCAGCCCCAGCATTTT.

The sample holds one count of this clone. The chain uses TRBV7-9 and TRBJ2-5, with D uncertain. V was shortened by 5 bases and J by 4 bases, with 8 bases between the two germline ends. The germline V gene has CDR1 SEHNR and CDR2 FQNEAQ (reference sequence). This CDR3 has 12 residues. CDR3 sequence reads: CASSERLETQYF. The DNA for the CDR3 is TGTGCCAGCAGCGAGAGGTTAGAGACCCAGTACTTC.

The rearrangement links TRBV21-1 to TRBJ2-4; the table gives TRBD1 as D, unverified against the DNA. TRBV21-1 is designated a pseudogene. This CDR3 is built from 16 residues. The CDR3 DNA reads TGTGCCAGCAGCAAACTGACAGGGGTAAGCAAAAACATTCAGTACTTC. Protein product: CASSKLTGVSKNIQYF.

The chain carries TRBV14 and TRBJ1-2; TRBD1 aligns across 7 bases. There are 15 residues in the CDR3. V was pared by 4 bases and J by 4 bases, with 9 bases of the junction left unmatched. The germline V gene encodes CDR1 SGHDN and CDR2 FVKESK. CDR3 residues: CASSPPGQTLYGYTF. CDR3 in DNA: TGTGCCAGCAGCCCTCCGGGACAGACTCTCTATGGCTACACCTTC.

V usage is TRBV19 and J usage is TRBJ1-5; no clear D gene. The CDR3 runs to 15 residues. Germline V gene sequence: CDR1 LNHDA, CDR2 SQIVND (reference sequence). Deletions cut 2 bases from V and 6 bases from J, with 14 bases between. The CDR3 DNA reads as TGTGCCAGTAGTATATCCGGGGAAGGTGGTCAGCCCCAGCATTTT. Translation gives CASSISGEGGQPQHF.

The chain recombines TRBV5-1 with TRBJ1-2; D remains ambiguous. The CDR3 runs 14 residues. Per the germline V gene, CDR1 is SGHRS and CDR2 is YFSETQ. Trimming took off 5 bases at V and 2 bases at J, with 13 bases between the two ends. In DNA, the CDR3 is TGCGCCAGCAGGCAGGATCCACAGAACTATGGCTACACCTTC. Translating gives CASRQDPQNYGYTF.

The chain joins TRBV5-1 to TRBJ1-1; no firm D call. V was cut by 4 bases and J by 2 bases, with 9 bases left in between. The CDR3 sequence is 13 residues long. Germline assignment: CDR1 SGHRS and CDR2 YFSETQ. CDR3 loop: CASSLLPNTEAFF. In DNA, the CDR3 is TGCGCCAGCAGCCTACTACCTAACACTGAAGCTTTCTTT.

The rearrangement links TRBV18 to TRBJ2-5; TRBD1 matches at 10 bases. V lost 3 bases, J lost 9 bases, and 4 bases stayed unmatched. Germline CDR1 KGHSH, CDR2 LQKENI. This CDR3 is 13 amino acids long. DNA of the CDR3: TGTGCCAGCTCACCCCAGGGACAGGGGTCCCAGTACTTC. It translates to CASSPQGQGSQYF.